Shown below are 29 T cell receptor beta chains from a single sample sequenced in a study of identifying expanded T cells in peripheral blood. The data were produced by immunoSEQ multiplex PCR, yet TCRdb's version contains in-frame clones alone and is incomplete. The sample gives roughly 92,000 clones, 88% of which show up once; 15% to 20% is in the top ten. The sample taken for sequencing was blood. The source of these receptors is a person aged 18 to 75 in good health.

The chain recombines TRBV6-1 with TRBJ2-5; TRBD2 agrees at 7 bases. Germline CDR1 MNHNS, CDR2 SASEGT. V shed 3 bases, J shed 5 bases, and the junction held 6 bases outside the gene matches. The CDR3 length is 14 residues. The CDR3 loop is CASSEAGRWETQYF. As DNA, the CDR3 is TGTGCCAGCAGTGAGGCCGGGAGGTGGGAGACCCAGTACTTC.

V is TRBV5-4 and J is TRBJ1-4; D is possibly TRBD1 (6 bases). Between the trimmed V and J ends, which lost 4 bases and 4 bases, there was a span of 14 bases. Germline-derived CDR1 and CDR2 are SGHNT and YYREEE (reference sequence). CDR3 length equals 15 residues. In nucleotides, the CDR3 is TGTGCCAGCAGCCAGACTCAGGGGTATAATGAAAAACTGTTTTTT. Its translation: CASSQTQGYNEKLFF.

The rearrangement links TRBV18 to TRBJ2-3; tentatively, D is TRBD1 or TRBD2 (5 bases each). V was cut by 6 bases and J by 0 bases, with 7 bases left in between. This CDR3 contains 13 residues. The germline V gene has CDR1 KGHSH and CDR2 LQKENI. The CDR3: CASSWDSTDTQYF. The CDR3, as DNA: TGTGCCAGCTCTTGGGACAGCACAGATACGCAGTATTTT.

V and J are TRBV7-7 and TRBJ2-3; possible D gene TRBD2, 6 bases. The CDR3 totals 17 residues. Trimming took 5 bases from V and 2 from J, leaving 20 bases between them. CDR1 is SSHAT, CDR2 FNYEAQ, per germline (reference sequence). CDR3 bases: TGTGCCAGCAGCCAGGGACTTACCGGAGACGACACAGATACGCAGTATTTT. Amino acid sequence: CASSQGLTGDDTDTQYF. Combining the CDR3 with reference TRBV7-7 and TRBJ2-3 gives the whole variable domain GAGVSQSPRYKVTKRGQDVTLRCDPISSHATLYWYQQALGQGPEFLTYFNYEAQPDKSGLPSDRFSAERPEGSISTLTIQRTEQRDSAMYRCASSQGLTGDDTDTQYFGPGTRLTVL.

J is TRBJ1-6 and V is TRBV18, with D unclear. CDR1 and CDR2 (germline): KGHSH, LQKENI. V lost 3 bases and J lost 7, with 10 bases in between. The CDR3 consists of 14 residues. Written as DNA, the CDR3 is TGTGCCAGCTCACCTAAGACCGGGAATTCACCCCTCCACTTT. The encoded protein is CASSPKTGNSPLHF.

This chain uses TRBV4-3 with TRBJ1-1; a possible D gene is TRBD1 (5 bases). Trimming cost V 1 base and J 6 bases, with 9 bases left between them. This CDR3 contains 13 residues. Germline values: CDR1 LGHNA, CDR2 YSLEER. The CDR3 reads CASSQAVGAEAFF. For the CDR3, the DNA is TGCGCCAGCAGCCAAGCCGTAGGGGCTGAAGCTTTCTTT.

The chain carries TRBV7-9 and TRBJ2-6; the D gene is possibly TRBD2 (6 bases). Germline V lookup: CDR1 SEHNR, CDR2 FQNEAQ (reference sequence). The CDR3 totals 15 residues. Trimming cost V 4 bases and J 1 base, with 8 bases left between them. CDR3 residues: CASSWRVSGANVLTF. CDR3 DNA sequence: TGTGCCAGCAGCTGGAGGGTTTCTGGGGCCAACGTCCTGACTTTC.

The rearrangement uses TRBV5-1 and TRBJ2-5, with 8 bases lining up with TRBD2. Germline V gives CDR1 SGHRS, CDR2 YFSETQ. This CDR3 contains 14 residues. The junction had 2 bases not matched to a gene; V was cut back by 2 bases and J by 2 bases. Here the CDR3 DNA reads TGCGCCAGCAGCTTTGGCGGGGGGCAAGAGACCCAGTACTTC. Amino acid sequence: CASSFGGGQETQYF.

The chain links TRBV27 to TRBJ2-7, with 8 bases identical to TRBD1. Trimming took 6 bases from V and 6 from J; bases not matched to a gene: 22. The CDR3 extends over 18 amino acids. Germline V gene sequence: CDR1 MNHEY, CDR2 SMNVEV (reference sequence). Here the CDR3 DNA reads TGTGCCAGCAGCAACACCCGTCAGGACAGGGTTATGTCCGGCGAGCAGTACTTC. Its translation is CASSNTRQDRVMSGEQYF.

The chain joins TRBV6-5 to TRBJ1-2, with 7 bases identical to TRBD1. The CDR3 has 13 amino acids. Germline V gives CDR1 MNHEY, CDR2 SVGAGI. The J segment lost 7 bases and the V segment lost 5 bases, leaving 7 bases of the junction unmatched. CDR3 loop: CASSRDRVGGYTF. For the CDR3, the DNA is TGTGCCAGCAGTAGAGACAGGGTGGGTGGCTACACCTTC.

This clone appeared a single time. CDR3 region: CASSQAQGKDTQYF. CDR3 nucleotide sequence: TGCGCCAGCAGCCAAGCCCAGGGGAAGGATACGCAGTATTTT. The chain uses TRBV4-1 and TRBJ2-3, with D tentatively TRBD1 (6 bases). The CDR3 is 14 residues long. CDR1 is MGHRA, CDR2 YSYEKL, per germline. The V gene lost 1 base and the J gene lost 6 bases, with 11 bases spanning the gap.

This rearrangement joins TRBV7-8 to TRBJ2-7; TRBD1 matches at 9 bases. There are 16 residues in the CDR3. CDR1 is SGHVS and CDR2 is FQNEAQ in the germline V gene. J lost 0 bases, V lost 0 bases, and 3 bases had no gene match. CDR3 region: CASSLALDRGSYEQYF. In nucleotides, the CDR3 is TGTGCCAGCAGCTTAGCGCTGGACAGGGGCTCCTACGAGCAGTACTTC.

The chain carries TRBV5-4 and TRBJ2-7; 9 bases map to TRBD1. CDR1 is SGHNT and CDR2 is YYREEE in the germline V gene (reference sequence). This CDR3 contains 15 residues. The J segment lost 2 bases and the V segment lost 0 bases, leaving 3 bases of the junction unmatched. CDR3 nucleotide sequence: TGTGCCAGCAGCTTGGGGGGACAGGGTGCCTACGAGCAGTACTTC. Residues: CASSLGGQGAYEQYF. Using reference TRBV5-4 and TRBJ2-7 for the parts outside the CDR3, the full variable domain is ETGVTQSPTHLIKTRGQQVTLRCSSQSGHNTVSWYQQALGQGPQFIFQYYREEENGRGNFPPRFSGLQFPNYSSELNVNALELDDSALYLCASSLGGQGAYEQYFGPGTRLTVT.

The CDR3 here is CASSYVGGGYNEQFF. The CDR3 nucleotides read TGTGCCAGCAGTTATGTGGGGGGGGGATACAATGAGCAGTTCTTC. This rearrangement joins TRBV6-5 to TRBJ2-1, with 7 nucleotides matching TRBD2. CDR1 and CDR2 from the germline V gene are MNHEY and SVGAGI. J gave up 4 bases and V 3 bases, and 6 bases lay outside the gene matches. CDR3 length equals 15 residues.

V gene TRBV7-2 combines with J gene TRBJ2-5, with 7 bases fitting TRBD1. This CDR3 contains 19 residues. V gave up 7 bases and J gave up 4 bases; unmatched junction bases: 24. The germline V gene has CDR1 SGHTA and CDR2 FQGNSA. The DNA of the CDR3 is TGTGCCAGCACCTCGAAAGGGGGAGACAGGGAATTTCCTATAGAGACCCAGTACTTC. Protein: CASTSKGGDREFPIETQYF.

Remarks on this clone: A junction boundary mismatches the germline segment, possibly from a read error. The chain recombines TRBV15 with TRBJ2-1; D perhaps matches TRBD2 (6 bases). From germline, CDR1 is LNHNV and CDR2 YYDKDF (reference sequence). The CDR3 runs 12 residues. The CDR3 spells CATSRVERVKVF. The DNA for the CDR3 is TGTGCCACCAGCAGAGTGGAGCGGGTCAAGGTCTTC.

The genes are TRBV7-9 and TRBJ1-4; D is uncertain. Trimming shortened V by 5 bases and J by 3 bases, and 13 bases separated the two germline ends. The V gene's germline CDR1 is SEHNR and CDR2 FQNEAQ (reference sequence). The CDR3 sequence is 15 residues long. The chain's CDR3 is CASSPYDGANEKLFF. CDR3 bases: TGTGCCAGCAGCCCCTATGACGGAGCTAATGAAAAACTGTTTTTT.

CDR3 in amino acids: CASSVDGGAAYNEQFF. CDR3 DNA sequence: TGTGCCAGCAGCGTAGACGGGGGGGCTGCCTACAATGAGCAGTTCTTC. The genes are TRBV9 and TRBJ2-1; TRBD2 aligns across 8 bases. This CDR3 comprises 16 residues. Trimming removed 0 bases from V and 2 bases from J; junction bases left unmatched: 4. The germline CDR1 and CDR2 sequences are SGDLS and YYNGEE.

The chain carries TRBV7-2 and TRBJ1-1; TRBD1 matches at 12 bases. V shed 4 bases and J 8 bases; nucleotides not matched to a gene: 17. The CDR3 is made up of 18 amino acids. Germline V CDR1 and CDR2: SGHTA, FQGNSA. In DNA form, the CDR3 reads TGTGCCAGCAGCTCCCATAGAGGGTTACTGGGACAGGGGGCCGAAGCTTTCTTT. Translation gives CASSSHRGLLGQGAEAFF.

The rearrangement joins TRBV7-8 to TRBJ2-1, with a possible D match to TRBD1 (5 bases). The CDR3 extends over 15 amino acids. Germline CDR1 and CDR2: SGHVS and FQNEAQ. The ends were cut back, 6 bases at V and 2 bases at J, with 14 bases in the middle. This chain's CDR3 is CASRQDPAPYNEQFF. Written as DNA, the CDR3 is TGTGCCAGCAGACAGGACCCCGCTCCCTACAATGAGCAGTTCTTC.

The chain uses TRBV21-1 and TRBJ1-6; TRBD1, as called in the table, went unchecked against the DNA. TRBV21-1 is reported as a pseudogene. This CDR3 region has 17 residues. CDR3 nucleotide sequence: TGTGCCAGCAGCGGTCGGACAGGGTGTACCTATAATTCACCCCTCCACTTT. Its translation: CASSGRTGCTYNSPLHF.

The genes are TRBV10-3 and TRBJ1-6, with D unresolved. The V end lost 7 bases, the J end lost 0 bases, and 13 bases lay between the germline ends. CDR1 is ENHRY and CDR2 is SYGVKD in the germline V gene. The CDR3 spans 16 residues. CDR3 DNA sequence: TGTGCCATCAAAAACTCCTTGAGCTCCTATAATTCACCCCTCCACTTT. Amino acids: CAIKNSLSSYNSPLHF.

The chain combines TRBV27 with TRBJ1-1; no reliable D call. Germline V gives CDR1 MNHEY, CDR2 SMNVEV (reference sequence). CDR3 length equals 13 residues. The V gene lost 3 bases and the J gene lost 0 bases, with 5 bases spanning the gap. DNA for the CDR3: TGTGCCAGCAGTTTGGGCCTGAACACTGAAGCTTTCTTT. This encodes CASSLGLNTEAFF.

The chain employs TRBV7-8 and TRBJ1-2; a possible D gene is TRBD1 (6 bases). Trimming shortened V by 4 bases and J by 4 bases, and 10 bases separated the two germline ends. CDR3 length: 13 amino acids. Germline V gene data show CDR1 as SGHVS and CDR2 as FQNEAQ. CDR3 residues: CASSYREPYGYTF. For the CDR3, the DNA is TGTGCCAGCAGCTACAGGGAACCCTATGGCTACACCTTC.

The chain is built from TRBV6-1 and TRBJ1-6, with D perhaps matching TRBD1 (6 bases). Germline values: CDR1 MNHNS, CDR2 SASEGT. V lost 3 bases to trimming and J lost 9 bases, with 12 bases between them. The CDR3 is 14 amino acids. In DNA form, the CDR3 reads TGTGCCAGCAGTGAGGGCCAGGGGACTTCACCCCTCCACTTT. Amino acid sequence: CASSEGQGTSPLHF.

The CDR3 DNA is TGTGCCAGCTCACCAGGGGTCACACGCATGAACACTGAAGCTTTCTTT. This encodes CASSPGVTRMNTEAFF. The genes are TRBV18 and TRBJ1-1; D is unclear. Germline CDR1 KGHSH, CDR2 LQKENI. Trimming took off 2 bases at V and 0 bases at J, with 13 bases between the two ends. The CDR3 runs to 16 residues.

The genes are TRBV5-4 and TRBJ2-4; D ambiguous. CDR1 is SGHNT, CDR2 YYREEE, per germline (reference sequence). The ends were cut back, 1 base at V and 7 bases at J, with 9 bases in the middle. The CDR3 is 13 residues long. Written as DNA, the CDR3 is TGTGCCAGCAGCTTGCCTAGTTTGAACATTCAGTACTTC. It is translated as CASSLPSLNIQYF.

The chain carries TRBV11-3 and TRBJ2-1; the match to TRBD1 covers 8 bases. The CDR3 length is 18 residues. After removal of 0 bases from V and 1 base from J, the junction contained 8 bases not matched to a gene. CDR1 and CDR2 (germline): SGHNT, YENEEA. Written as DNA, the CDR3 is TGTGCCAGCAGCTTAGATCACTCCGGGACAGGATCCTACAATGAGCAGTTCTTC. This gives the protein CASSLDHSGTGSYNEQFF. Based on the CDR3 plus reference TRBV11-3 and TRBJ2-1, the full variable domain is EAGVVQSPRYKIIEKKQPVAFWCNPISGHNTLYWYLQNLGQGPELLIRYENEEAVDDSQLPKDRFSAERLKGVDSTLKIQPAELGDSAVYLCASSLDHSGTGSYNEQFFGPGTRLTVL.

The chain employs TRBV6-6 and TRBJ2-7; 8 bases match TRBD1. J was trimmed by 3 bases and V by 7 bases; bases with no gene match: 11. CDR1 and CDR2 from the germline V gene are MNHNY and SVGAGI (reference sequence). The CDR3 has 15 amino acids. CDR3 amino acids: CASTLTGQGYYEQYF. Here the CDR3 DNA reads TGTGCCAGCACCCTGACCGGACAGGGTTACTACGAGCAGTACTTC.